These T cell receptor beta chains were read from a single sample in a study of shared clonotypes between healthy human individuals. Here immunoSEQ multiplex PCR was the method, and the copy in TCRdb shows in-frame clones only, minus some. This sample carries around 690,000 clones, roughly 88% of them seen once, and the ten largest clones take 34%. The sequencing sample was made of memory CD8+ T cells from PBMCs. All receptors derive from a man younger than 35 in good health. Some clones in this sample may be carry-over from other donors' samples. Each CDR3 is given with its conserved first and last residue. The D gene is left open where the match is weak. Size tells how often a clone was seen (once, few, many) or the class of an expanded clone, and some rows leave it out.

V gene: TRBV7-2; J gene: TRBJ1-3; D gene: TRBD1; clone size: .; CDR3 protein: CASSGRGSGNTIYF; CDR3 DNA: TGTGCCAGCAGTGGCAGGGGGTCTGGAAACACCATATATTTT
V gene: TRBV11-2; J gene: TRBJ2-1; D gene: .; clone size: .; CDR3 protein: CASSSMQPEQFF; CDR3 DNA: TGTGCCAGCAGCTCCATGCAACCTGAGCAGTTCTTC
V gene: TRBV15; J gene: TRBJ1-5; D gene: .; clone size: .; CDR3 protein: CATSSSRGAVQGNPQHF; CDR3 DNA: TGTGCCACCAGCAGCTCCCGTGGAGCGGTACAAGGGAATCCCCAGCATTTT
V gene: TRBV6-5; J gene: TRBJ2-5; D gene: .; clone size: .; CDR3 protein: CASSYRGGRETQYF; CDR3 DNA: TGTGCCAGCAGTTACAGGGGAGGTAGGGAGACCCAGTACTTC
V gene: TRBV6-5; J gene: TRBJ2-7; D gene: .; clone size: .; CDR3 protein: CASSTGRYEQYF; CDR3 DNA: TGTGCCAGCAGTACCGGGAGATACGAGCAGTACTTC
V gene: TRBV28; J gene: TRBJ1-1; D gene: TRBD1; clone size: .; CDR3 protein: CASSLNFWDRGGGAEAFF; CDR3 DNA: TGTGCCAGCAGTTTGAATTTCTGGGACAGGGGTGGGGGCGCTGAAGCTTTCTTT
V gene: TRBV5-4; J gene: TRBJ2-1; D gene: TRBD2; clone size: .; CDR3 protein: CASSSGTSGGYNEQFF; CDR3 DNA: TGTGCCAGCAGCTCCGGGACTAGCGGAGGCTACAATGAGCAGTTCTTC
V gene: TRBV11-3; J gene: TRBJ2-7; D gene: TRBD2; clone size: .; CDR3 protein: CASSLDGGAGGPSGEQYF; CDR3 DNA: TGTGCCAGCAGCTTAGATGGGGGAGCGGGAGGGCCCTCGGGGGAGCAGTACTTC
V gene: TRBV19; J gene: TRBJ2-1; D gene: .; clone size: .; CDR3 protein: CASSMGGGRGYNEQFF; CDR3 DNA: TGTGCCAGTAGTATGGGGGGCGGCCGTGGCTACAATGAGCAGTTCTTC
V gene: TRBV27; J gene: TRBJ1-1; D gene: .; clone size: once; CDR3 protein: CASRPTGNDPEAFF; CDR3 DNA: TGTGCCAGCAGACCGACAGGTAATGACCCTGAAGCTTTCTTT
V gene: TRBV27; J gene: TRBJ1-5; D gene: TRBD1; clone size: .; CDR3 protein: CASSLMGTGGRSNQPQHF; CDR3 DNA: TGTGCCAGCAGTTTAATGGGGACAGGGGGCCGTAGCAATCAGCCCCAGCATTTT
V gene: TRBV2; J gene: TRBJ2-1; D gene: .; clone size: .; CDR3 protein: CASSEGGVDYNEQFF; CDR3 DNA: TGTGCCAGCAGTGAAGGAGGGGTTGACTACAATGAGCAGTTCTTC
V gene: TRBV29-1; J gene: TRBJ2-3; D gene: TRBD2; clone size: .; CDR3 protein: CSVHGLAGGPGVADTQYF; CDR3 DNA: TGCAGCGTTCATGGACTAGCGGGAGGGCCGGGGGTGGCAGATACGCAGTATTTT
V gene: TRBV27; J gene: TRBJ1-1; D gene: .; clone size: once; CDR3 protein: CASSVAVNTEAFF; CDR3 DNA: TGTGCCAGCAGTGTAGCGGTCAACACTGAAGCTTTCTTT
V gene: TRBV5-6; J gene: TRBJ1-2; D gene: .; clone size: .; CDR3 protein: CASSLEGRYGYTF; CDR3 DNA: TGTGCCAGCAGCTTGGAGGGACGGTATGGCTACACCTTC
V gene: TRBV6-5; J gene: TRBJ2-5; D gene: .; clone size: .; CDR3 protein: CASSYSGSQETQYF; CDR3 DNA: TGTGCCAGCAGTTACTCCGGCAGTCAAGAGACCCAGTACTTC
V gene: TRBV13; J gene: TRBJ2-7; D gene: .; clone size: once; CDR3 protein: CATYSDRTYEQYF; CDR3 DNA: TGTGCCACCTATTCAGATCGGACCTACGAGCAGTACTTC
V gene: TRBV7-9; J gene: TRBJ2-7; D gene: .; clone size: once; CDR3 protein: CASVGLSYEQYF; CDR3 DNA: TGTGCCAGCGTCGGCCTCAGCTACGAGCAGTACTTC
V gene: TRBV2; J gene: TRBJ2-5; D gene: .; clone size: .; CDR3 protein: CAFLRADSLQETQYF; CDR3 DNA: TGTGCCTTCCTAAGGGCAGACTCCCTCCAAGAGACCCAGTACTTC
V gene: TRBV11-2; J gene: TRBJ2-1; D gene: .; clone size: .; CDR3 protein: CASSLGGLLAYNEQFF; CDR3 DNA: TGTGCCAGCAGCTTAGGGGGACTCCTAGCCTACAATGAGCAGTTCTTC
V gene: TRBV10-2; J gene: TRBJ1-2; D gene: .; clone size: .; CDR3 protein: CASSEGTGNPNYGYTF; CDR3 DNA: TGCGCCAGCAGTGAGGGTACAGGGAACCCTAACTATGGCTACACCTTC